The next 21 T cell receptor beta chains were all read from a single sample in a study of tissue T cells after allogeneic stem cell transplantation. Sequencing used immunoSEQ multiplex PCR; TCRdb keeps in-frame clones, though not all of them. The data show some 5,700 clones, with roughly 52% seen just once and over 9% held by the top ten. Documented time point: mouse harvest day 7 after allogeneic transplant. Mouse grafts combined 10^7 T-cell-depleted bone marrow cells with 10^6 splenic CD5+ T cells. Sample: gut tissue. The receptors shown here come from a female BALB/c mouse given C57BL/6 T cells with graft-versus-host disease after an allogeneic hematopoietic cell transplant.

By share, this clone ranks as medium-sized. Gene names and germline refer to mouse. With the read ending 1 residue before the CDR3 end, the germline J gene is used to fill in that end. The rearrangement uses TRBV16 and TRBJ1-4; D is ambiguous. There are 12 residues in the CDR3. Looked up from germline, CDR1 is SGHSA and CDR2 is FRNQAP. The germline V and J ends were trimmed by 4 bases and 4 bases, with 4 bases remaining between them. The sequenced part of the CDR3 DNA is TGTGCAAGCAGCTCGTACAACGAAAGATTATTT. It specifies CASSSYNERLF. The whole CDR3 is CASSSYNERLFF.

Comment on this clone: Here the gene names and germline are mouse. The read ends 1 residue before the CDR3 terminus; that terminus is restored from the germline J gene. J is TRBJ2-1 and V is TRBV26; 7 bases align to TRBD2. Per the germline V gene, CDR1 is KGHPV and CDR2 is FQNQEV (reference sequence). The CDR3 consists of 13 residues. Trimming at V came to 4 bases and at J to 9 bases, leaving 6 bases not matched to a gene. CDR3 sequence reads: CASSPRGGDEQFF. CDR3 bases read: TGTGCCAGCAGTCCCCGCGGGGGGGATGAGCAGTTC.

As concerns this clone: Each gene name is a mouse one. CDR3 DNA, as far as it was read: TGTGCCAGCAGCCAAACCCGGACATCAAACTCCGACTACACC. It encodes CASSQTRTSNSDYT. The entire CDR3 reads CASSQTRTSNSDYTF. The chain links TRBV3 to TRBJ1-2; possible D gene TRBD1, 5 bases. Read sequence stops 1 residue before the CDR3 end, and the germline J gene provides the missing end. V was shortened by 5 bases and J by 0 bases, with 13 bases between the two germline ends. The CDR3 contains 15 residues. Germline values: CDR1 SNHLY, CDR2 FYNGKV (reference sequence).

As concerns this clone: The gene symbols are mouse symbols. Sequencing ends 1 residue short of the CDR3 end; the germline J gene provides the rest. The rearrangement uses TRBV31 and TRBJ2-1; 7 bases match TRBD2. From germline, CDR1 is GKSSPN and CDR2 SITVG. The CDR3 contains 15 residues. Trimming removed 1 base from V and 0 bases from J; junction bases left unmatched: 3. The CDR3 spells CAWSPDWANYAEQFF. The CDR3 DNA, read in part, is TGTGCCTGGAGTCCTGACTGGGCTAACTATGCTGAGCAGTTC.

For this clone: Mouse gene names and germline throughout. The read is 1 residue too short to cover the CDR3 end, so that end is filled in from the germline J gene. This chain uses TRBV13-2 with TRBJ2-7, with D perhaps matching TRBD1 or TRBD2 (6 bases each). The CDR3 sequence is 12 residues long. CDR1 and CDR2 (germline): NNHNN, SYGAGS (reference sequence). The V gene lost 2 bases and the J gene lost 7 bases, with 10 bases spanning the gap. This chain's CDR3 is CASGERGEEQYF. Incomplete CDR3 DNA: TGTGCCAGCGGTGAAAGGGGGGAGGAACAGTAC.

In regard to this clone: Genes and germline come from the mouse. The observed sequence ends 1 residue before the CDR3 terminus, with the missing tail filled in from the germline J gene. V usage is TRBV14 and J usage is TRBJ2-5, with D perhaps matching TRBD1 (6 bases). Trimming pared 5 bases from V and 2 bases from J, leaving 12 bases between. The CDR3 is 14 amino acids. Per germline, CDR1 SGHDT and CDR2 FRDEAV. CDR3 sequence: CASSLRDIQDTQYF. CDR3 bases read: TGTGCCAGCAGCCTCCGGGACATCCAAGACACCCAGTAC.

Worth noting for this clone: The genes and germline here are from mouse. The CDR3 extends 1 residue past the end of the read, so its final part is completed from the germline J gene. The genes are TRBV19 and TRBJ1-5, with D hard to call. From germline, CDR1 is FNHDT and CDR2 SITEND (reference sequence). V shed 0 bases and J shed 0 bases, with 7 bases lying between them. This CDR3 region has 15 residues. CDR3 DNA (partial): TGTGCCAGCAGTATAGGACACCATAACAACCAGGCTCCGCTT. Translated, it gives CASSIGHHNNQAPL. The entire CDR3 reads CASSIGHHNNQAPLF.

On this clone itself: The germline and genes are mouse ones. The read halts 1 residue ahead of the CDR3 end, with the missing end drawn from the germline J gene. This rearrangement joins TRBV26 to TRBJ1-6, with D unresolved. TRBJ1-6 is marked as an open reading frame, function uncertain. Trimming removed 4 bases at V and 4 bases at J, with 5 bases between. This CDR3 has 13 amino acids. Germline CDR1 reads KGHPV; CDR2 reads FQNQEV (reference sequence). The CDR3 reads CASSPSYNSPLYF. The covered CDR3 bases are TGTGCCAGCAGTCCTTCGTATAATTCGCCCCTCTAC.

A remark on this clone: Genes and germline come from the mouse. The CDR3 goes on 1 residue after the read ends, and that part is filled in from the germline J gene. V gene TRBV1 combines with J gene TRBJ1-1; 9 nucleotides line up with TRBD1. The germline CDR1 and CDR2 sequences are NSQYPW and LRSPGD (reference sequence). CDR3 length equals 14 residues. Trimming removed 3 bases from V and 5 bases from J; junction bases left unmatched: 4. The CDR3 loop reads CTCSARDRETEVFF. Partial CDR3 DNA: TGCACCTGCAGTGCTCGGGACAGGGAGACAGAAGTCTTC.

This clone was observed a few times. Genes here carry mouse names. The read ends 1 residue shy of where the CDR3 ends; the end is completed using the germline J gene. The V call is TRBV13-2, the J call TRBJ2-7; D is uncertain. Germline CDR1 reads NNHNN; CDR2 reads SYGAGS (reference sequence). The germline V and J ends were trimmed by 5 bases and 4 bases, with 4 bases remaining between them. CDR3 length: 10 residues. Here the CDR3 reads CASGRYEQYF. The covered CDR3 bases are TGTGCCAGCGGCAGATATGAACAGTAC.

The table lists this clone with a few counts. All gene names here are mouse names. The sequence runs out 1 residue before the end of the CDR3; the remainder is reconstructed from the germline J gene. The chain has TRBV3 and TRBJ2-4; D might be TRBD2 (6 bases). The CDR3 is 14 amino acids. Between the trimmed V and J ends, which lost 4 bases and 0 bases, there was a span of 8 bases. Germline CDR1 and CDR2: SNHLY and FYNGKV (reference sequence). The CDR3 is CASSSLGSQNTLYF. The covered CDR3 bases are TGTGCCAGCAGCTCACTGGGTAGTCAAAACACCTTGTAC.

This clone was seen just once. The gene names given are mouse names. The CDR3 goes on 1 residue after the read ends, and that part is filled in from the germline J gene. The V call is TRBV23, the J call TRBJ1-3; TRBD1, as called in the table, went unchecked against the DNA. The CDR3 length is 14 residues. The germline CDR1 and CDR2 sequences are KGHTA and FQNQQP. CDR3 protein: CSSSPNSSGNTLYF. Incomplete CDR3 DNA: TGCTCCAGCAGCCCCAACAGTTCTGGAAATACGCTCTAT.

To note about this clone: The gene symbols are mouse symbols. Read coverage stops 1 residue before the CDR3 terminus; the germline J gene supplies the remainder. The rearrangement links TRBV23 to TRBJ2-5; whether TRBD1, the table's D call, matches the DNA was not checked. Looked up from germline, CDR1 is KGHTA and CDR2 is FQNQQP. This CDR3 is 15 amino acids long. The CDR3 sequence: CSSSQSGTGQDTQYF. The sequenced part of the CDR3 DNA is TGCTCCAGCAGTCAATCCGGGACAGGGCAAGACACCCAGTAC.

This clone is medium-sized (0.01 to 0.1%) within its sample. Gene names and germline match the mouse. Read coverage stops 1 residue before the CDR3 terminus; the germline J gene supplies the remainder. The J gene is TRBJ2-2, the V gene TRBV16; D is uncertain. Trimming shortened V by 2 bases and J by 5 bases, and 6 bases separated the two germline ends. The CDR3 runs to 13 residues. Germline loops: CDR1 SGHSA, CDR2 FRNQAP. The CDR3 protein is CASSLRDTGQLYF. The CDR3 bases that were read are TGTGCAAGCAGCTTAAGGGATACCGGGCAGCTCTAC.

This clone came up once. The gene symbols are mouse symbols. The CDR3 end lies 1 residue beyond the end of the read and is filled in from the germline J gene. The chain is built from TRBV15 and TRBJ1-4; 10 nucleotides line up with TRBD1. CDR3 length: 14 amino acids. CDR1 is SGHND, CDR2 FRSKSL, per germline. The V gene end was trimmed by 6 bases and the J gene end by 3 bases; junction bases not matched to a gene: 1. The sequenced part of the CDR3 DNA is TGTGCCAGCAGGGGACAGGGGACCAACGAAAGATTATTT. Translating it yields CASRGQGTNERLF. The full CDR3 protein reads CASRGQGTNERLFF.

Note on this clone: The gene names here belong to mouse. With the read ending 1 residue before the CDR3 end, the germline J gene is used to fill in that end. This rearrangement joins TRBV3 to TRBJ1-1; D might be TRBD1 (6 bases). Germline-derived CDR1 and CDR2 are SNHLY and FYNGKV (reference sequence). Trimming stripped 5 bases from V and 4 bases from J, with 14 bases between. The length of the CDR3 is 14 residues. CDR3 DNA, as far as it was read: TGTGCCAGCAGCGCCCCGGGGGCGGCCACAGAAGTCTTC. Translation gives CASSAPGAATEVF. The whole CDR3 protein is CASSAPGAATEVFF.

Turning to this clone: Gene names and germline match the mouse. The CDR3 reads CASSLGQPNYAEQFF. The covered CDR3 bases are TGTGCCAGCAGTCTCGGACAACCAAACTATGCTGAGCAGTTC. The chain recombines TRBV24 with TRBJ2-1, with D possibly TRBD1 on 5 matching bases. The CDR3 extends 1 residue past the end of the read, so its final part is completed from the germline J gene. CDR1 is KGHTA and CDR2 is FRNEEI in the germline V gene. The CDR3 loop spans 15 amino acids. The V end lost 3 bases, the J end lost 1 base, and 10 bases lay between the germline ends.

About this clone: The germline and genes are mouse ones. The read ends 1 residue before the CDR3 terminus; that terminus is restored from the germline J gene. This chain joins TRBV29 and TRBJ1-6; no clear D gene. TRBJ1-6 falls under the ORF class, with uncertain function. CDR1 and CDR2 from the germline V gene are MSHET and SYDVDS. Trimming pared 5 bases from V and 0 bases from J, leaving 11 bases between. The CDR3 has 16 residues. The DNA read from the CDR3 is TGTGCTAGCAGTCCCGCACGGGTTTCCTATAATTCGCCCCTCTAC. Its protein product is CASSPARVSYNSPLY. The whole CDR3 is CASSPARVSYNSPLYF.

This clone was seen a few times. Gene names and germline match the mouse. The observed sequence ends 1 residue before the CDR3 terminus, with the missing tail filled in from the germline J gene. The chain combines TRBV3 with TRBJ2-7; 10 positions match TRBD1. Germline V lookup: CDR1 SNHLY, CDR2 FYNGKV (reference sequence). V was clipped by 1 base and J by 4 bases; unmatched bases: 1. CDR3 size: 14 residues. CDR3 amino acids: CASSLGDRGYEQYF. The part of the CDR3 DNA that was read is TGTGCCAGCAGCTTAGGGGACAGGGGATATGAACAGTAC.

Worth noting for this clone: Mouse gene names and germline throughout. The read is 1 residue too short to cover the CDR3 end, so that end is filled in from the germline J gene. The chain has TRBV26 and TRBJ1-3; D is unclear. The CDR3 sequence is 15 residues long. The V end was cut by 0 bases, the J end by 0 bases, with 6 bases between. Germline loops: CDR1 KGHPV, CDR2 FQNQEV (reference sequence). The CDR3 bases that were read are TGTGCCAGCAGTCTGTCCAGGCTTTCTGGAAATACGCTCTAT. Translation: CASSLSRLSGNTLY. The whole CDR3 reads CASSLSRLSGNTLYF.

This clone was counted between two and nine times. Germline and genes: mouse. The read finishes 1 residue shy of the CDR3 end, and the germline J gene is used to complete it. The chain combines TRBV26 with TRBJ2-7; 10 bases fit TRBD1. The CDR3 is 12 amino acids. Germline lookup yields CDR1 KGHPV and CDR2 FQNQEV (reference sequence). V was clipped by 7 bases and J by 6 bases; unmatched bases: 3. The CDR3 DNA, read in part, is TGTGCCAGCATACGGGACAGGGGTGAACAGTAC. Protein: CASIRDRGEQY. The CDR3, in full, reads CASIRDRGEQYF.